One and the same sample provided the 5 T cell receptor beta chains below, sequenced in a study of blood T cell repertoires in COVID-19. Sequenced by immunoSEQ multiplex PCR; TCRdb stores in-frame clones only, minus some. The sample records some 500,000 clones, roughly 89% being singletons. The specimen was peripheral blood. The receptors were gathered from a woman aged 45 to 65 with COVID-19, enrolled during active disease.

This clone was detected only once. The chain's CDR3 is CASSMFRKRGDTQYF. The CDR3 DNA reads as TGTGCCAGTAGTATGTTTCGGAAAAGAGGGGATACGCAGTATTTT. V gene TRBV19 combines with J gene TRBJ2-3; D perhaps matches TRBD2 (5 bases). This CDR3 region has 15 residues. Germline assignment: CDR1 LNHDA and CDR2 SQIVND (reference sequence). V gave up 3 bases and J gave up 6 bases, with 16 bases separating them.

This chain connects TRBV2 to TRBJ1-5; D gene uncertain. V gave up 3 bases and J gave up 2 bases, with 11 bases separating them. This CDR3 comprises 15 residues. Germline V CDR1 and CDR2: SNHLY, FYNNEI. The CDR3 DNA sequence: TGTGCCAGCAGTGAGGGAGTTGCGGGCAATCAGCCCCAGCATTTT. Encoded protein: CASSEGVAGNQPQHF.

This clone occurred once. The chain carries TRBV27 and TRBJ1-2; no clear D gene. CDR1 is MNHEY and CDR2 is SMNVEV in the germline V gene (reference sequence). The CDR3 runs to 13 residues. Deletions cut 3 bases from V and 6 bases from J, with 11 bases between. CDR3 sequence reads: CASSFANAHGYTF. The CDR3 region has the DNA TGTGCCAGCAGTTTTGCGAACGCCCATGGCTACACCTTC.

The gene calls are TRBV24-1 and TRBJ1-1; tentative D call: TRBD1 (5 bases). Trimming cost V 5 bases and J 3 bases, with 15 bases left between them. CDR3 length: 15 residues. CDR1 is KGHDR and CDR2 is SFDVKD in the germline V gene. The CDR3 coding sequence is TGTGCCACCAGTGGGGGGGGGACTCTACACACTGAAGCTTTCTTT. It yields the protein CATSGGGTLHTEAFF.

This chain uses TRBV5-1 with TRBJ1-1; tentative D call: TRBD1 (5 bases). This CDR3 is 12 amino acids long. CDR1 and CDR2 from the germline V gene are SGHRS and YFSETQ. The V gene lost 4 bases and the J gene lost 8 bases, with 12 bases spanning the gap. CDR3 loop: CASSTDGQEAFF. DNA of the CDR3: TGCGCCAGCAGCACCGACGGACAAGAAGCTTTCTTT.